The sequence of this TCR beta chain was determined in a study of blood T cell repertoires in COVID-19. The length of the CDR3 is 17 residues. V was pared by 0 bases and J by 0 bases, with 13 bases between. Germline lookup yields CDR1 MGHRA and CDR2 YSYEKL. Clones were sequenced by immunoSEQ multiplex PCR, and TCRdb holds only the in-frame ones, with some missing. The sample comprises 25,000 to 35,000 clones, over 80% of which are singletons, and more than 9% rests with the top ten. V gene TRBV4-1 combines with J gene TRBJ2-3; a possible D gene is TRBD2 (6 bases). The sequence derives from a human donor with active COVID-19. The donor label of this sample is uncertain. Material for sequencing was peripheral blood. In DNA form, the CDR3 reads TGCGCCAGCAGCCAAGATTTTGGGGGGATTAGCACAGATACGCAGTATTTT. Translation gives CASSQDFGGISTDTQYF.